This T cell receptor (beta chain) was obtained from a study of shared clonotypes between healthy human individuals. Looking at the study overall: Three plates each covered CD4 naive and memory; CD8 naive two, CD8 memory one.

Study-level findings and limits: Around 5.3% of naive CD4 clonotypes were shared across a few donors.

Of note for this clone: Its antigen remains unknown.

The protocol was immunoSEQ multiplex PCR, while the TCRdb copy is restricted to in-frame clones and leaves out a portion. The table shows hundreds of thousands of clones, with 95% to 97% occurring only once. CD4+ cells underwent separation, giving CD45RA+ naive and CD45RA-negative memory subsets. The TCR sequence derives from a woman under 40 in good health. Sequencing was done on a sample of naive CD4+ T cells sorted from blood. The subset was: CD45RA+ positively selected.

The CDR3 coding sequence is TGTGCCAGCACCCCACAGGTGGGCACCGGGGAGCTGTTTTTT. Protein sequence: CASTPQVGTGELFF. V is TRBV2 and J is TRBJ2-2; a possible D gene is TRBD1 (5 bases). V was cut by 7 bases and J by 4 bases, with 13 bases left in between. Germline V gives CDR1 SNHLY, CDR2 FYNNEI. The CDR3 is 14 residues long.